The 25 T cell receptor beta chains given below trace back to one sample, sequenced in a study of blood T cell repertoires in COVID-19 (dated by TCRdb to between 2020 and 2021). The method behind the library was the immunoSEQ multiplex PCR assay. Sourced from immuneACCESS, this table was stored by TCRdb with only in-frame sequences that have V and J called. A share of the clones is absent; for the studies checked, an unresolved V gene accounts for under half, and the remainder has no known explanation. Present in this sample are some 250,000 clones, roughly 86% of which were seen just once. The top ten clonotypes cover 3% to 3.5% of the sample. Sequenced sample: peripheral blood. These receptors all stem from a young woman who had recovered from COVID-19.

The V and J genes are TRBV5-5 and TRBJ1-2; D uncertain. Germline V gene lookup returns CDR1 SGHKS and CDR2 YYEKEE (reference sequence). Trimming took off 6 bases at V and 7 bases at J, with 19 bases between the two ends. This CDR3 spans 14 amino acids. CDR3 DNA sequence: TGTGCCAGCATGCAAGGTGGACTAGATCCTGGCTACACCTTC. This gives the protein CASMQGGLDPGYTF.

The chain joins TRBV10-3 to TRBJ2-6; no clear D. CDR1 is ENHRY, CDR2 SYGVKD, per germline. CDR3 length equals 16 residues. Trimming removed 4 bases at V and 0 bases at J, with 10 bases between. The DNA of the CDR3 is TGTGCCATCAGTGGATCGAGGAACTCTGGGGCCAACGTCCTGACTTTC. It is translated as CAISGSRNSGANVLTF.

V gene TRBV9 combines with J gene TRBJ2-3; D uncertain. CDR3 length: 15 residues. Trimming cost V 2 bases and J 5 bases, with 15 bases left between them. CDR1 and CDR2 (germline): SGDLS, YYNGEE. CDR3 sequence reads: CASSVVADSLDTQYF. CDR3 DNA: TGTGCCAGCAGCGTGGTTGCGGATTCATTAGATACGCAGTATTTT.

This chain connects TRBV11-2 to TRBJ2-2, with D possibly TRBD1 on 7 matching bases. Between the trimmed V and J ends, which lost 5 bases and 1 base, there was a span of 14 bases. Germline-derived CDR1 and CDR2 are SGHAT and FQNNGV. The CDR3 has 16 residues. CDR3 sequence: CASSRRQGLNTGELFF. The CDR3 DNA is TGTGCCAGCAGCCGCAGACAGGGACTGAACACCGGGGAGCTGTTTTTT.

The chain uses TRBV3-1 (or the pseudogene TRBV3-2) and TRBJ1-6; TRBD1 agrees at 9 bases. The CDR3 extends over 12 amino acids. In germline, CDR1 is LGHDT, CDR2 YNNKEL (reference sequence). The J segment lost 8 bases and the V segment lost 8 bases, leaving 1 base of the junction unmatched. CDR3 residues: CASGTGYSPLHF. The CDR3 nucleotides are TGTGCCAGCGGGACAGGGTATTCACCCCTCCACTTT.

In its sample, this clone was seen a few times. The V call is TRBV6-1, the J call TRBJ2-5, with a possible D match to TRBD1 (5 bases). This CDR3 contains 16 residues. The V gene lost 0 bases and the J gene lost 2 bases, with 13 bases spanning the gap. Germline V CDR1 and CDR2: MNHNS, SASEGT. The CDR3 here is CASSEARQGRQETQYF. CDR3 nucleotides: TGTGCCAGCAGTGAAGCCCGGCAGGGTCGGCAAGAGACCCAGTACTTC.

The genes are TRBV19 and TRBJ1-1; a possible D gene is TRBD1 (5 bases). Germline V gene sequence: CDR1 LNHDA, CDR2 SQIVND (reference sequence). CDR3 length: 16 residues. With 5 bases removed from V and 5 bases from J, the gap between germline ends came to 21 bases. CDR3 in amino acids: CASSPQGEGGETEAFF. As DNA, the CDR3 is TGTGCCAGTAGTCCCCAGGGAGAGGGAGGAGAGACTGAAGCTTTCTTT.

This chain links TRBV4-1 with TRBJ2-3; TRBD2 is a possible D gene (6 bases). V dropped 2 bases and J dropped 5 bases, with 17 bases sitting between them. The CDR3 contains 16 residues. Per the germline V gene, CDR1 is MGHRA and CDR2 is YSYEKL. Here the CDR3 DNA reads TGCGCCAGCAGCCAAAACGGTAACGGGGGAGGAGATACGCAGTATTTT. Its translation is CASSQNGNGGGDTQYF.

V usage is TRBV6-6 and J usage is TRBJ1-5; D possibly corresponds to TRBD1 (5 bases). V was trimmed by 6 bases and J by 0 bases, leaving 12 bases between them. CDR1 and CDR2 from the germline V gene are MNHNY and SVGAGI (reference sequence). This CDR3 is built from 15 residues. CDR3 bases: TGTGCCAGCAGCCCGGACACCCATAGCAATCAGCCCCAGCATTTT. Translation: CASSPDTHSNQPQHF.

The genes are TRBV18 and TRBJ2-2; no clear D. Trimming pared 6 bases from V and 0 bases from J, leaving 11 bases between. Germline V gene lookup returns CDR1 KGHSH and CDR2 LQKENI. CDR3 length: 15 amino acids. The CDR3 DNA is TGTGCCAGCTCCCGAGAGAGGACGAACACCGGGGAGCTGTTTTTT. Translating it yields CASSRERTNTGELFF. Filled out from reference TRBV18 and TRBJ2-2, the complete variable domain reads NAGVMQNPRHLVRRRGQEARLRCSPMKGHSHVYWYRQLPEEGLKFMVYLQKENIIDESGMPKERFSAEFPKEGPSILRIQQVVRGDSAAYFCASSRERTNTGELFFGEGSRLTVL.

This clone was counted between two and nine times. This rearrangement joins TRBV19 to TRBJ1-2; 8 bases are a match to TRBD1. The germline V gene encodes CDR1 LNHDA and CDR2 SQIVND (reference sequence). The CDR3 runs to 15 residues. Unmatched junction bases numbered 10, after V lost 6 bases and J lost 4 bases. Here the CDR3 DNA reads TGTGCCAGTAGAATCAACCACGGGACAGGCTATGGCTACACCTTC. This translates into CASRINHGTGYGYTF. Using reference TRBV19 and TRBJ1-2 for the parts outside the CDR3, the full variable domain is DGGITQSPKYLFRKEGQNVTLSCEQNLNHDAMYWYRQDPGQGLRLIYYSQIVNDFQKGDIAEGYSVSREKKESFPLTVTSAQKNPTAFYLCASRINHGTGYGYTFGSGTRLTVV.

The rearrangement links TRBV19 to TRBJ1-1, with no clear D. Germline assignment: CDR1 LNHDA and CDR2 SQIVND (reference sequence). Deletions cut 7 bases from V and 4 bases from J, with 10 bases between. There are 12 residues in the CDR3. CDR3 amino acids: CASTNPGTEAFF. The CDR3 DNA sequence: TGTGCCAGTACCAACCCGGGCACTGAAGCTTTCTTT.

This chain joins TRBV5-6 and TRBJ1-1; D perhaps matches TRBD1 (6 bases). Germline assignment: CDR1 SGHDT and CDR2 YYEEEE. CDR3 size: 16 residues. The V and J ends lost 0 bases and 4 bases respectively, with 16 bases between them. CDR3 amino acids: CASSLVGSGAFTEAFF. CDR3 DNA: TGTGCCAGCAGCTTGGTTGGATCAGGGGCGTTCACTGAAGCTTTCTTT.

This chain links TRBV4-2 with TRBJ2-6; D ambiguous. V lost 0 bases and J 0 bases, leaving 3 bases between the germline ends. Germline CDR1 reads LGHNA; CDR2 reads YNFKEQ. This CDR3 region has 15 residues. CDR3 in amino acids: CASSQDLSGANVLTF. The CDR3 DNA reads as TGTGCCAGCAGCCAAGATCTCTCTGGGGCCAACGTCCTGACTTTC.

The chain employs TRBV5-4 and TRBJ1-5, with D uncertain. This CDR3 has 14 residues. Trimming shortened V by 1 base and J by 5 bases, and 10 bases separated the two germline ends. CDR1 SGHNT and CDR2 YYREEE come from the germline V gene (reference sequence). The CDR3 DNA sequence: TGTGCCAGCAGCTTGTACGGGGTGGATCAGCCCCAGCATTTT. Protein: CASSLYGVDQPQHF. The variable domain in full, with the rest retrieved from reference TRBV5-4 and TRBJ1-5, is ETGVTQSPTHLIKTRGQQVTLRCSSQSGHNTVSWYQQALGQGPQFIFQYYREEENGRGNFPPRFSGLQFPNYSSELNVNALELDDSALYLCASSLYGVDQPQHFGDGTRLSIL.

The chain links TRBV6-5 to TRBJ2-7, with D maybe TRBD1 (6 bases). This CDR3 has 14 amino acids. V shed 6 bases and J shed 6 bases, with 18 bases lying between them. Germline V gene sequence: CDR1 MNHEY, CDR2 SVGAGI. The CDR3 DNA sequence: TGTGCCAGCAGATTGGGACACCCCAAATTCGAGCAGTACTTC. Its protein is CASRLGHPKFEQYF.

As regards this clone: Different DNA sequences within this sample yield the same CDR3. The rearrangement joins TRBV5-1 to TRBJ1-1, with 7 bases aligning to TRBD1. The ends lost 3 bases at V and 1 base at J; junction bases unmatched: 3. This CDR3 comprises 14 residues. Per the germline V gene, CDR1 is SGHRS and CDR2 is YFSETQ. CDR3 DNA sequence: TGCGCCAGCAGCTCGGGACAGCCGAACACTGAAGCTTTCTTT. As protein: CASSSGQPNTEAFF.

The chain links TRBV4-3 to TRBJ1-2, with 7 bases aligning to TRBD1. The ends lost 4 bases at V and 4 bases at J; junction bases unmatched: 9. Germline V gene lookup returns CDR1 LGHNA and CDR2 YSLEER. This CDR3 region has 15 residues. CDR3 bases: TGCGCCAGCAGCCCAACTAGACAGGGCGGCTATGGCTACACCTTC. This codes for CASSPTRQGGYGYTF.

Worth noting for this clone: This CDR3 is also generated by other DNA sequences in the sample. V gene TRBV5-1 combines with J gene TRBJ2-3, with a weak D call TRBD1 (5 bases). Germline V gene lookup returns CDR1 SGHRS and CDR2 YFSETQ. Trimming took 0 bases from V and 4 from J, leaving 9 bases between them. This CDR3 is 14 amino acids long. The CDR3, as DNA: TGCGCCAGCAGCTTGGGGGGCAATTCAGATACGCAGTATTTT. This codes for CASSLGGNSDTQYF. Complete variable domain (other parts from reference TRBV5-1 and TRBJ2-3): KAGVTQTPRYLIKTRGQQVTLSCSPISGHRSVSWYQQTPGQGLQFLFEYFSETQRNKGNFPGRFSGRQFSNSRSEMNVSTLELGDSALYLCASSLGGNSDTQYFGPGTRLTVL.

This clone was seen a few times. V is TRBV6-1 and J is TRBJ1-2; no reliable D call. CDR1 and CDR2 (germline): MNHNS, SASEGT. The CDR3 consists of 14 residues. Trimming pared 1 base from V and 5 bases from J, leaving 11 bases between. CDR3 region: CASSEGYSTYGYTF. As DNA, the CDR3 is TGTGCCAGCAGTGAAGGGTACAGTACTTATGGCTACACCTTC.

This chain links TRBV7-8 with TRBJ2-5; possible D gene TRBD1, 6 bases. Germline CDR1 SGHVS, CDR2 FQNEAQ. Trimming removed 4 bases from V and 2 bases from J, with 11 bases in between. This CDR3 is built from 14 residues. The CDR3 is CASSSRQAQETQYF. The DNA for the CDR3 is TGTGCCAGCAGCTCGAGACAGGCTCAAGAGACCCAGTACTTC.

This clone turned up a few times. In DNA form, the CDR3 reads TGTGCCAGCAGGGGGGGGGCGGATACGCAGTATTTT. Protein: CASRGGADTQYF. The V gene is TRBV3-1 (or the pseudogene TRBV3-2), the J gene TRBJ2-3; D possibly corresponds to TRBD2 (7 bases). V was clipped by 6 bases and J by 6 bases, with 10 bases between them. This CDR3 has 12 amino acids. Per germline, CDR1 LGHDT and CDR2 YNNKEL (reference sequence).

The rearrangement joins TRBV4-1 to TRBJ1-5, with a tentative D call TRBD1 (5 bases). The length of the CDR3 is 16 residues. Germline V CDR1 and CDR2: MGHRA, YSYEKL. Trimming shortened V by 1 base and J by 6 bases, and 16 bases separated the two germline ends. The CDR3 bases are TGCGCCAGCAGCCAAGTCTGGCAGGGCGGCCGTCAGCCCCAGCATTTT. The encoded protein is CASSQVWQGGRQPQHF.

The chain joins TRBV6-5 to TRBJ2-7; D gene uncertain. Germline V gives CDR1 MNHEY, CDR2 SVGAGI. V was pared by 0 bases and J by 4 bases, with 13 bases between. The CDR3 is made up of 15 amino acids. The DNA for the CDR3 is TGTGCCAGCAGTTACTCTGCCCCGGCGGCTTACGAGCAGTACTTC. Protein: CASSYSAPAAYEQYF.

This clone was recorded a few times. This chain uses TRBV7-9 with TRBJ1-2; 7 nucleotides align to TRBD1. Trimming removed 0 bases from V and 7 bases from J; junction bases left unmatched: 5. This CDR3 comprises 14 residues. Germline V gene sequence: CDR1 SEHNR, CDR2 FQNEAQ (reference sequence). DNA for the CDR3: TGTGCCAGCAGCTTAGCGTTCCCAGGGGGTGGCTACACCTTC. This gives the protein CASSLAFPGGGYTF.